Below, 22 T cell receptor beta chains from the same sample are listed, as sequenced in a study of T-cell memory formation after mild COVID-19. A single record per CDR3 protein comes from TCRdb applying MiXCR to the 5' RACE reads. The sample contains 300,000 to 400,000 distinct CDR3 sequences, 10% to 15% of which appear only once. The sample consisted of PBMCs or a T cell subset sorted from them (not recorded which). The origin of the receptors is a man younger than 35 who had mild COVID-19 (a few samples of this study predate the infection). Cell type and time point are not known.

The rearrangement links TRBV18 to TRBJ2-5, with 11 positions matching TRBD1. Unmatched junction bases numbered 5, after V lost 7 bases and J lost 1 base. Per germline, CDR1 KGHSH and CDR2 LQKENI. This CDR3 is built from 15 residues. CDR3 nucleotide sequence: TGTGCCAGCTTCTCGGACAGGGGGCTCCAAGAGACCCAGTACTTC. Protein: CASFSDRGLQETQYF.

V and J are TRBV6-2 or TRBV6-3 and TRBJ1-5; perhaps TRBD1 as D (6 bases). V was pared by 6 bases and J by 7 bases, with 13 bases between. Per the germline V gene, CDR1 is MNHEY and CDR2 is SVGEGT. CDR3 size: 13 residues. The CDR3 here is CASRSQGWQPQHF. The CDR3 DNA follows: TGTGCCAGCAGGTCACAGGGATGGCAGCCCCAGCATTTT.

This clonotype was observed a handful of times. This chain connects TRBV7-9 to TRBJ2-3; TRBD2 is a possible D gene (5 bases). The CDR3 runs 17 residues. The V end was cut by 5 bases, the J end by 2 bases, with 20 bases between. CDR1 and CDR2 from the germline V gene are SEHNR and FQNEAQ (reference sequence). In DNA, the CDR3 is TGTGCCAGCAGCCCGGAGGTAGGGCAGGTATACACAGATACGCAGTATTTT. It yields the protein CASSPEVGQVYTDTQYF. Looking up the rest from reference TRBV7-9 and TRBJ2-3 gives the full variable domain: DTGVSQNPRHKITKRGQNVTFRCDPISEHNRLYWYRQTLGQGPEFLTYFQNEAQLEKSRLLSDRFSAERPKGSFSTLEIQRTEQGDSAMYLCASSPEVGQVYTDTQYFGPGTRLTVL.

The chain uses TRBV20-1 and TRBJ1-5, with 8 bases matching TRBD1. Germline V gives CDR1 DFQATT, CDR2 SNEGSKA (reference sequence). Germline trimming cut 3 bases from V and 6 bases from J; bases unmatched to any gene: 7. The CDR3 consists of 14 residues. The CDR3 nucleotides read TGCAGTGCTAGTAAGCAGGGGGCGCGTCAGCCCCAGCATTTT. This sequence encodes CSASKQGARQPQHF.

The rearrangement links TRBV7-9 to TRBJ2-7, with D perhaps matching TRBD1 or TRBD2 (5 bases each). The germline V and J ends were trimmed by 11 bases and 4 bases, with 12 bases remaining between them. Germline V lookup: CDR1 SEHNR, CDR2 FQNEAQ (reference sequence). The CDR3 length is 11 residues. The CDR3 here is CASGTVYEQYF. The CDR3 DNA sequence: TGTGCCTCCGGGACGGTTTACGAGCAGTACTTC.

This clonotype has just a few counts. V usage is TRBV5-1 and J usage is TRBJ2-2; 8 bases agree with TRBD1. The V and J ends lost 4 bases and 6 bases, in that order; junction bases with no gene match: 8. Germline-derived CDR1 and CDR2 are SGHRS and YFSETQ. This CDR3 spans 15 amino acids. This chain's CDR3 is CASSRGQAVSGELFF. CDR3 DNA: TGCGCCAGCAGCCGGGGACAGGCCGTTTCCGGGGAGCTGTTTTTT.

The V gene is TRBV20-1, the J gene TRBJ2-1, with 11 bases identical to TRBD2. Germline V gene lookup returns CDR1 DFQATT and CDR2 SNEGSKA (reference sequence). V gave up 3 bases and J gave up 5 bases; unmatched junction bases: 3. This CDR3 spans 14 amino acids. The CDR3 is CSARGLAAHNEQFF. The CDR3 DNA sequence: TGCAGTGCTAGGGGACTAGCGGCACACAATGAGCAGTTCTTC.

This clonotype showed up many times. The chain combines TRBV29-1 with TRBJ2-1; TRBD1 matches at 7 bases. Germline lookup yields CDR1 SQVTM and CDR2 ANQGSEA. V shed 7 bases and J 5 bases; nucleotides not matched to a gene: 2. CDR3 length equals 11 residues. Written as DNA, the CDR3 is TGCAGCGAGACAGGGAACAATGAGCAGTTCTTC. Translated, it gives CSETGNNEQFF.

This clonotype was observed at least ten times. The chain links TRBV6-5 to TRBJ1-2; 8 nucleotides agree with TRBD1. The J segment lost 4 bases and the V segment lost 2 bases, leaving 3 bases of the junction unmatched. The CDR3 contains 14 residues. Germline V gene data show CDR1 as MNHEY and CDR2 as SVGAGI. CDR3 amino acids: CASSYRDRGYGYTF. CDR3 in DNA: TGTGCCAGCAGTTACCGAGACAGGGGCTATGGCTACACCTTC.

In its sample, this clonotype was seen once. The chain couples TRBV4-3 to TRBJ2-5; TRBD2 is a possible D gene (5 bases). The CDR3 loop spans 16 amino acids. V was shortened by 4 bases and J by 7 bases, with 22 bases between the two germline ends. Germline loops: CDR1 LGHNA, CDR2 YSLEER. CDR3 sequence (DNA): TGCGCCAGCAGCCCACAAAGCGGTCGTCCGGTGGGGACCCAGTACTTC. Its translation is CASSPQSGRPVGTQYF.

The rearrangement links TRBV5-4 to TRBJ2-5; 11 bases are shared with TRBD1. CDR3 size: 15 residues. CDR1 and CDR2 from the germline V gene are SGHNT and YYREEE (reference sequence). J lost 5 bases, V lost 3 bases, and 6 bases had no gene match. The CDR3 DNA follows: TGTGCCAGCAGCTCTGGACAGGGGGCGCGGGAGACCCAGTACTTC. Protein sequence: CASSSGQGARETQYF.

In its sample, this clonotype was seen a few times. This chain connects TRBV4-1 to TRBJ2-4; D possibly corresponds to TRBD2 (6 bases). Germline V gene data show CDR1 as MGHRA and CDR2 as YSYEKL. V lost 0 bases to trimming and J lost 2 bases, with 14 bases between them. The CDR3 is made up of 17 amino acids. The CDR3 DNA sequence: TGCGCCAGCAGCCAAGATGGTCTCAGGGACTCCAAAAACATTCAGTACTTC. This codes for CASSQDGLRDSKNIQYF.

This clonotype showed up many times. The chain has TRBV6-2 or TRBV6-3 and TRBJ2-1, with 10 bases lining up with TRBD2. The CDR3 length is 15 residues. Trimming removed 5 bases from V and 4 bases from J; junction bases left unmatched: 5. CDR1 is MNHEY, CDR2 SVGEGT, per germline. The CDR3 reads CASSPLAGEYNEQFF. In DNA form, the CDR3 reads TGTGCCAGCAGTCCTCTAGCGGGGGAGTACAATGAGCAGTTCTTC.

V and J are TRBV7-9 and TRBJ1-1; D unresolved. V lost 5 bases to trimming and J lost 7 bases, with 8 bases between them. Germline V gene data show CDR1 as SEHNR and CDR2 as FQNEAQ (reference sequence). The CDR3 runs 11 residues. CDR3 coding DNA: TGTGCCAGCAGCGGGGTGTTTGAAGCTTTCTTT. Residues: CASSGVFEAFF.

In this sample, this clonotype turned up a few times. V and J are TRBV6-1 and TRBJ2-7, with 7 bases aligning to TRBD1. With V trimmed by 6 bases and J by 5 bases, 4 bases remained unmatched. The CDR3 loop spans 12 amino acids. Germline V gene sequence: CDR1 MNHNS, CDR2 SASEGT. CDR3 protein: CASSETGNEQYV. In nucleotides, the CDR3 is TGTGCCAGCAGCGAGACAGGGAACGAGCAGTACGTC.

The V and J genes are TRBV4-2 and TRBJ2-7, with 8 bases matching TRBD2. The V and J ends lost 0 bases and 3 bases, in that order; junction bases with no gene match: 4. There are 15 residues in the CDR3. CDR1 and CDR2 from the germline V gene are LGHNA and YNFKEQ. Here the CDR3 reads CASSQEPTSGYEQYF. In DNA, the CDR3 is TGTGCCAGCAGCCAAGAGCCCACTAGCGGCTACGAGCAGTACTTC.

This clonotype was picked up many times. The chain employs TRBV7-3 and TRBJ2-2, with TRBD1 as a possible D gene (6 bases). Trimming removed 6 bases from V and 6 bases from J, with 11 bases in between. Germline values: CDR1 SGHTA, CDR2 FQGTGA. The CDR3 totals 13 residues. The CDR3 here is CASSSQGSGELFF. CDR3 DNA sequence: TGTGCCAGCAGTTCTCAGGGGTCCGGGGAGCTGTTTTTT.

The chain carries TRBV4-1 and TRBJ2-7; 13 nucleotides agree with TRBD2. Germline V gives CDR1 MGHRA, CDR2 YSYEKL. CDR3 size: 18 residues. V lost 5 bases to trimming and J lost 2 bases; unmatched junction nucleotides: 12. The chain's CDR3 is CASSDGTSGGASAYEQYF. Here the CDR3 DNA reads TGCGCCAGCAGCGATGGCACTAGCGGGGGGGCCAGCGCCTACGAGCAGTACTTC.

This chain connects TRBV25-1 to TRBJ2-2; TRBD1 aligns across 8 bases. V lost 2 bases to trimming and J lost 5 bases; unmatched junction nucleotides: 10. This CDR3 contains 17 residues. Germline V lookup: CDR1 MGHDK, CDR2 SYGVNS. Written as DNA, the CDR3 is TGTGCCAGCAGTGAAATCGGGACAGGAGGTTGGACCGGGGAGCTGTTTTTT. It yields the protein CASSEIGTGGWTGELFF.

Only a few counts were recorded for this clonotype. The chain links TRBV7-3 to TRBJ2-5; 7 bases are shared with TRBD2. Germline CDR1 reads SGHTA; CDR2 reads FQGTGA. V lost 6 bases and J lost 3; bases outside the gene matches: 7. The length of the CDR3 is 14 residues. Here the CDR3 reads CASSRRGTKETQYF. CDR3 nucleotide sequence: TGTGCCAGCAGTCGCCGCGGGACTAAAGAGACCCAGTACTTC.

The chain uses TRBV7-2 and TRBJ2-3; D assignment may be TRBD1 or TRBD2 (5 bases each). CDR1 is SGHTA and CDR2 is FQGNSA in the germline V gene. This CDR3 region has 15 residues. Trimming stripped 4 bases from V and 4 bases from J, with 15 bases between. As DNA, the CDR3 is TGTGCCAGCAGCTCCCCGGGGCCCATTCCAGATACGCAGTATTTT. Its translation is CASSSPGPIPDTQYF.

There are a few counts of this clonotype. This chain joins TRBV7-2 and TRBJ1-1; a weak D match, TRBD1 (6 bases). The CDR3 contains 14 residues. Trimming cost V 5 bases and J 4 bases, with 14 bases left between them. Per the germline V gene, CDR1 is SGHTA and CDR2 is FQGNSA. As DNA, the CDR3 is TGTGCCAGCAGCGCACGACAGGAGGCCACTGAAGCTTTCTTT. It yields the protein CASSARQEATEAFF.